This T cell receptor (beta chain) is drawn from a study of shared clonotypes between healthy human individuals. Terminally differentiated effector memory CD45RA+ cells were left out of the naive CD8 fraction, which was CD45RO-negative and positively selected for CCR7. Genomic DNA from each subset was divided evenly over several immunoSEQ plates. Libraries were prepared by immunoSEQ multiplex PCR; TCRdb keeps only in-frame clonotypes and omits some of them. The sample holds around 600,000 clones, roughly 95% seen once. The specimen was naive CD8+ T cells sorted from blood. The clonotype was recovered from a woman aged 25 to 45 in good health.

CDR3 nucleotide sequence: TGTGCCAGCAGTGAAGTGGGGGCTGGGCCTGAAGCTTTCTTT. It translates to CASSEVGAGPEAFF. The gene calls are TRBV2 and TRBJ1-1; D is possibly TRBD1 (6 bases). V was shortened by 1 base and J by 6 bases, with 12 bases between the two germline ends. In germline, CDR1 is SNHLY, CDR2 FYNNEI. CDR3 length equals 14 residues. The full variable domain, rest sourced from reference TRBV2 and TRBJ1-1, is EPEVTQTPSHQVTQMGQEVILRCVPISNHLYFYWYRQILGQKVEFLVSFYNNEISEKSEIFDDQFSVERPDGSNFTLKIRSTKLEDSAMYFCASSEVGAGPEAFFGQGTRLTVV.